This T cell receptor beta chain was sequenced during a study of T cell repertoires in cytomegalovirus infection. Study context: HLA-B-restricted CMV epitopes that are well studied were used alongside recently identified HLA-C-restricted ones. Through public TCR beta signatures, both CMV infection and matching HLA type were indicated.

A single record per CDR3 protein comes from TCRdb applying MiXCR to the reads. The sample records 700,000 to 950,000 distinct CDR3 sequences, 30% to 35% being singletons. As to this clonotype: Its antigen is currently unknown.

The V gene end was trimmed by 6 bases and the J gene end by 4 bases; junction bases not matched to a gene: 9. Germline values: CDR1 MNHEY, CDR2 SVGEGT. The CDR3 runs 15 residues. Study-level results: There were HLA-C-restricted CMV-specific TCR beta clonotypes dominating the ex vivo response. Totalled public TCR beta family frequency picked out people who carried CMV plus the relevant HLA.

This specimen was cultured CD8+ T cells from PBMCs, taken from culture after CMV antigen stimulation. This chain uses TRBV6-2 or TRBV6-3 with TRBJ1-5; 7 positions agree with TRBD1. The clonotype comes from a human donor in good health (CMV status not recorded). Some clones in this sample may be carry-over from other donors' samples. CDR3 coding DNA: TGTGCCAGCAGCTACAGGGGTACCAAAAATCAGCCCCAGCATTTT. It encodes CASSYRGTKNQPQHF.